This is a list of T cell receptor beta chains from one sample in a study of read filtering for tumor transcriptome and immune sequencing. TCRdb re-called the reads through MiXCR, storing one row per CDR3 protein. The profile covers 60,000 to 80,000 distinct CDR3 sequences, with roughly 14% appearing a single time and about 42% taken by the ten largest. Sequences were obtained from a population of CD138-negative cells sorted from bone marrow. The receptors come from a donor at least 40 years old with multiple myeloma. Both conserved end residues are part of each CDR3. Each record gives: clone size, D gene, J gene, V gene, CDR3 protein, CDR3 DNA. The D gene is left open where the match is weak. Expanded clones get a size class; other rows say once, few or many, or leave the size out.

abundance: many
d_gene: .
j_gene: TRBJ1-5
v_gene: TRBV24-1
CDR3aa: CATSAVHNQPQHF
CDR3nt: TGTGCCACCAGTGCGGTACACAATCAGCCCCAGCATTTT

abundance: many
d_gene: .
j_gene: TRBJ2-7
v_gene: TRBV7-9
CDR3aa: CASTAKTGFQEQYF
CDR3nt: TGTGCCAGCACCGCCAAGACAGGTTTCCAGGAGCAGTACTTC

abundance: .
d_gene: TRBD1
j_gene: TRBJ2-7
v_gene: TRBV4-3
CDR3aa: CASSQGQGVSEQYF
CDR3nt: TGCGCCAGCAGCCAAGGTCAGGGGGTGAGCGAGCAGTACTTC

abundance: many
d_gene: .
j_gene: TRBJ2-3
v_gene: TRBV10-3
CDR3aa: CAIGAAYTDTQYF
CDR3nt: TGTGCCATAGGGGCAGCTTACACAGATACGCAGTATTTT

abundance: many
d_gene: .
j_gene: TRBJ2-1
v_gene: TRBV28
CDR3aa: CASSYDNEQFF
CDR3nt: TGTGCCAGCAGTTACGACAATGAGCAGTTCTTC

abundance: .
d_gene: .
j_gene: TRBJ1-2
v_gene: TRBV4-1
CDR3aa: CASSQVGPAANYGYTF
CDR3nt: TGCGCCAGCAGCCAAGTAGGGCCTGCTGCTAACTATGGCTACACCTTC

abundance: many
d_gene: .
j_gene: TRBJ2-1
v_gene: TRBV11-2
CDR3aa: CASSLQVSREQFF
CDR3nt: TGTGCCAGCAGCTTACAGGTTTCCCGTGAGCAGTTCTTC

abundance: .
d_gene: .
j_gene: TRBJ2-6
v_gene: TRBV6-5
CDR3aa: CASSFGGGANVLTF
CDR3nt: TGTGCCAGCAGTTTTGGGGGTGGGGCCAACGTCCTGACTTTC

abundance: many
d_gene: .
j_gene: TRBJ1-5
v_gene: TRBV7-2
CDR3aa: CASSLASAGSQPQHF
CDR3nt: TGTGCCAGCAGCTTAGCGTCCGCAGGGAGTCAGCCCCAGCATTTC

abundance: many
d_gene: .
j_gene: TRBJ2-3
v_gene: TRBV5-1
CDR3aa: CASSLAAKVPDTQYF
CDR3nt: TGCGCCAGCAGCTTGGCCGCCAAAGTCCCAGATACGCAGTATTTT

abundance: .
d_gene: .
j_gene: TRBJ2-3
v_gene: TRBV7-9
CDR3aa: CASSLYLSGPTDTQCF
CDR3nt: TGTGCCAGCAGCTTATACTTGTCGGGGCCTACAGATACGCAGTGTTTT

abundance: many
d_gene: TRBD1
j_gene: TRBJ2-7
v_gene: TRBV28
CDR3aa: CASSAPGQGAREQYF
CDR3nt: TGTGCCAGCAGTGCACCGGGACAGGGGGCTCGCGAGCAGTACTTC

abundance: many
d_gene: TRBD1
j_gene: TRBJ1-1
v_gene: TRBV7-9
CDR3aa: CASSPRRQGRVEAFF
CDR3nt: TGTGCCAGCAGCCCCCGCCGACAGGGGCGCGTTGAAGCTTTCTTT

abundance: .
d_gene: .
j_gene: TRBJ2-5
v_gene: TRBV7-8
CDR3aa: CASSLRRGQETQYF
CDR3nt: TGTGCCAGCAGCTTACGTCGGGGGCAAGAGACCCAGTACTTC

abundance: few
d_gene: .
j_gene: TRBJ2-1
v_gene: TRBV29-1
CDR3aa: CSVGQGTGDEQLF
CDR3nt: .

abundance: many
d_gene: TRBD2
j_gene: TRBJ2-1
v_gene: TRBV7-9
CDR3aa: CASSFGTSLGEQFF
CDR3nt: TGTGCCAGCAGCTTCGGGACTAGCCTAGGTGAGCAGTTCTTC

abundance: many
d_gene: .
j_gene: TRBJ1-4
v_gene: TRBV30
CDR3aa: CAWSAYGATNEKLFF
CDR3nt: TGTGCCTGGAGTGCCTACGGAGCAACTAATGAAAAACTGTTTTTT

abundance: many
d_gene: .
j_gene: TRBJ2-1
v_gene: TRBV5-5
CDR3aa: CASSSSGIFYNEQFF
CDR3nt: TGTGCCAGCAGCTCCTCAGGGATATTCTACAATGAGCAGTTCTTC

abundance: few
d_gene: .
j_gene: TRBJ2-1
v_gene: TRBV11-3
CDR3aa: CASSLLSSHNEQFF
CDR3nt: TGTGCCAGCAGCTTATTAAGCTCCCACAATGAGCAGTTCTTC

abundance: many
d_gene: .
j_gene: TRBJ2-3
v_gene: TRBV4-3
CDR3aa: CASSQDLTSNTDTQYF
CDR3nt: TGCGCCAGCAGCCAAGATCTTACCTCTAACACAGATACGCAGTATTTT

abundance: many
d_gene: TRBD2
j_gene: TRBJ2-5
v_gene: TRBV20-1
CDR3aa: CSARDNSGSGRAQYF
CDR3nt: TGCAGTGCTAGAGATAACAGCGGGTCGGGGAGGGCCCAGTACTTC